The 27 T cell receptor beta chains listed next were all sequenced from one sample in a study of T cell repertoires in cytomegalovirus infection. Antigens of these TCRs are unknown. TCRdb processed the reads anew with MiXCR; each CDR3 protein has one entry. This table holds 800,000 to 950,000 distinct CDR3 sequences, about 30% found once. The sample consisted of cultured CD8+ T cells from PBMCs, taken from culture after CMV antigen stimulation. The source is a human donor in good health (CMV status not recorded). Some clones in this sample may be carry-over from other donors' samples.

J is TRBJ2-1 and V is TRBV6-1; perhaps D is TRBD1 or TRBD2 (6 bases each). The CDR3 covers 17 residues. Trimming stripped 7 bases from V and 8 bases from J, with 27 bases between. Germline CDR1 is MNHNS and CDR2 is SASEGT. This CDR3 reads CASIHLGGGRMDDEQFF. In nucleotides, the CDR3 is TGTGCCAGCATACATTTAGGAGGGGGAAGGATGGATGATGAGCAGTTCTTC.

The rearrangement uses TRBV6-6 and TRBJ1-2; D is ambiguous. V gave up 8 bases and J gave up 3 bases, with 10 bases separating them. From germline, CDR1 is MNHNY and CDR2 SVGAGI (reference sequence). The CDR3 extends over 12 amino acids. The CDR3 sequence: CASLSRHYGYTF. The CDR3 DNA reads as TGTGCCAGCCTTAGTCGGCACTATGGCTACACCTTC.

The table lists this clonotype with a few counts. The V gene is TRBV6-1, the J gene TRBJ2-3; a possible D gene is TRBD1 (6 bases). Looked up from germline, CDR1 is MNHNS and CDR2 is SASEGT. V dropped 10 bases and J dropped 4 bases, with 21 bases sitting between them. The CDR3 consists of 15 residues. The CDR3 spells CATCETGHVADTQYF. For the CDR3, the DNA is TGTGCCACCTGTGAGACGGGACATGTCGCAGATACGCAGTATTTT.

Concerning this clonotype itself: Since a much larger clone is just one base distant, this may be a read error. This chain joins TRBV7-2 and TRBJ2-5; D is undetermined. This CDR3 spans 14 amino acids. Germline V gives CDR1 SGHTA, CDR2 FQGNSA. The CDR3 sequence: CASSLRKGLEIQYF. CDR3 nucleotide sequence: TGTGCCAGCAGCCTCCGGAAAGGTTTGGAGATCCAGTACTTC.

A note on this clonotype: At one end, the junction sequence differs from germline, possibly due to a read error. V and J are TRBV9 and TRBJ2-5, with D tentatively TRBD2 (5 bases). The CDR3 is made up of 15 amino acids. Germline CDR1 and CDR2: SGDLS and YYNGEE. The CDR3 coding sequence is TGTGCCAACAGCGCACCCCACGCGGGCCAAGAGACCCAGTACTTC. Amino acid sequence: CANSAPHAGQETQYF.

The chain recombines TRBV29-1 with TRBJ2-7; TRBD2 matches 11 bases. Germline CDR1 is SQVTM and CDR2 is ANQGSEA. The CDR3 covers 12 residues. V dropped 7 bases and J dropped 3; count of bases not matched to a gene: 2. DNA for the CDR3: TGCAGCGCCGGGACTAGCGGCTACGAGCAGTACTTC. Translating gives CSAGTSGYEQYF.

This clonotype was counted a few times. V is TRBV18 and J is TRBJ2-5; D possibly uses TRBD1 or TRBD2 (6 bases each). CDR3 length: 15 residues. Between the trimmed V and J ends, which lost 1 base and 3 bases, there was a span of 12 bases. Germline V gives CDR1 KGHSH, CDR2 LQKENI. DNA for the CDR3: TGTGCCAGCTCACCACAGAGGGGGGCTAAAGAGACCCAGTACTTC. As protein: CASSPQRGAKETQYF.

V and J are TRBV13 and TRBJ1-2; no reliable D call. The V and J ends lost 3 bases and 4 bases respectively, with 9 bases between them. CDR1 is PRHDT, CDR2 FYEKMQ, per germline (reference sequence). The CDR3 contains 13 residues. CDR3 DNA sequence: TGTGCCAGCAGCTTTGGCCGCGCCTATGGCTACACCTTC. Protein product: CASSFGRAYGYTF.

This clonotype was seen more than once but under ten times. The chain combines TRBV9 with TRBJ1-2, with D uncertain. CDR1 is SGDLS and CDR2 is YYNGEE in the germline V gene. The V end lost 6 bases, the J end lost 3 bases, and 15 bases lay between the germline ends. The CDR3 runs 14 residues. The CDR3 region has the DNA TGTGCCAGCACCGGGCGCGGTGGCGACTATGGCTACACCTTC. It yields the protein CASTGRGGDYGYTF.

The chain uses TRBV5-1 and TRBJ2-7; 8 positions agree with TRBD1. This CDR3 region has 13 residues. Germline V gene data show CDR1 as SGHRS and CDR2 as YFSETQ. After removal of 9 bases from V and 6 bases from J, the junction contained 11 bases not matched to a gene. CDR3 in amino acids: CANRDRHDREQYF. The CDR3 nucleotides are TGCGCCAATCGGGACAGGCACGACCGCGAGCAGTACTTC.

A few counts support this clonotype. One end of the junction varies from germline; a read error may be responsible. The V and J genes are TRBV4-1 and TRBJ1-4; 7 nucleotides match TRBD1. Germline lookup yields CDR1 MGHRA and CDR2 YSYEKL. The CDR3 is 14 residues long. The CDR3 is CASSQGERQSQLFF. In nucleotides, the CDR3 is TGTGCCAGCAGCCAGGGGGAACGACAGAGTCAACTGTTTTTT.

The chain combines TRBV25-1 with TRBJ2-1; 8 nucleotides align to TRBD1. J lost 4 bases, V lost 4 bases, and 18 bases had no gene match. This CDR3 has 19 residues. Germline V gene sequence: CDR1 MGHDK, CDR2 SYGVNS. CDR3 bases: TGTGCCAGCAGTGGGAGGACAGGGAATGAGAGAGGCCCATACAATGAGCAGTTCTTC. Translated, it gives CASSGRTGNERGPYNEQFF.

The chain joins TRBV12-3 or TRBV12-4 to TRBJ1-4; TRBD1 aligns across 9 bases. V lost 1 base and J lost 7; bases outside the gene matches: 7. This CDR3 spans 16 amino acids. This CDR3 reads CASSLDTDRGGEKLFF. The CDR3 region has the DNA TGTGCCAGCAGTTTAGATACGGACAGGGGAGGTGAAAAACTGTTTTTT.

This clonotype appeared a few times. The chain joins TRBV7-9 to TRBJ1-5; D might be TRBD1 (5 bases). V was trimmed by 5 bases and J by 9 bases, leaving 11 bases between them. The CDR3 sequence is 12 residues long. Germline V gene data show CDR1 as SEHNR and CDR2 as FQNEAQ (reference sequence). The CDR3 loop is CASSQTGPPQHF. For the CDR3, the DNA is TGTGCCAGCAGCCAAACGGGGCCGCCCCAGCATTTT.

This CDR3 is CATRGRSTDTQYF. CDR3 in DNA: TGTGCCACCCGGGGGCGGAGCACAGATACGCAGTATTTT. J is TRBJ2-3 and V is TRBV6-1; TRBD1 or TRBD2 may be the D gene (6 bases each). CDR3 length: 13 amino acids. The V and J ends lost 10 bases and 0 bases respectively, with 11 bases between them. Germline values: CDR1 MNHNS, CDR2 SASEGT.

The table lists this clonotype with a few counts. This chain links TRBV4-1 with TRBJ2-1; 8 positions agree with TRBD2. The CDR3 loop spans 16 amino acids. Germline CDR1 and CDR2: MGHRA and YSYEKL. Trimming took 2 bases from V and 3 from J; bases not matched to a gene: 6. The CDR3 is CASSQNPGTSYNEQFF. CDR3 bases: TGCGCCAGCAGCCAAAACCCCGGGACTAGCTACAATGAGCAGTTCTTC.

The genes are TRBV11-2 and TRBJ2-5; D might be TRBD1 (5 bases). In germline, CDR1 is SGHAT, CDR2 FQNNGV. The CDR3 spans 14 residues. V lost 5 bases, J lost 6 bases, and 16 bases lay in between. The CDR3 sequence: CASSPSGRVQTQYF. Written as DNA, the CDR3 is TGTGCCAGCAGCCCATCAGGCAGGGTACAGACCCAGTACTTC. Looking up the rest from reference TRBV11-2 and TRBJ2-5 gives the full variable domain: EAGVAQSPRYKIIEKRQSVAFWCNPISGHATLYWYQQILGQGPKLLIQFQNNGVVDDSQLPKDRFSAERLKGVDSTLKIQPAKLEDSAVYLCASSPSGRVQTQYFGPGTRLLVL.

There are many counts of this clonotype. The genes are TRBV7-8 and TRBJ2-3; D call uncertain. The germline gives CDR1 SGHVS, CDR2 FQNEAQ. This CDR3 comprises 16 residues. Trimming stripped 5 bases from V and 5 bases from J, with 20 bases between. CDR3 DNA: TGTGCCAGCAGCCCCCGATGGGGAAATGGCGGAGATACGCAGTATTTT. Amino acid sequence: CASSPRWGNGGDTQYF.

This clonotype was detected only a few times. J is TRBJ2-7 and V is TRBV4-1, with D possibly TRBD2 on 5 matching bases. Germline V gives CDR1 MGHRA, CDR2 YSYEKL. This CDR3 is 18 amino acids long. With 0 bases removed from V and 0 bases from J, the gap between germline ends came to 18 bases. The DNA for the CDR3 is TGCGCCAGCAGCCAAGATAGTCGGGATTACAGCTACTCCTACGAGCAGTACTTC. This encodes CASSQDSRDYSYSYEQYF.

The CDR3 nucleotides are TGCGCCAGCAGCCATCGGACAGGGGCAAGCAATCAGCCCCAGCATTTT. Its translation is CASSHRTGASNQPQHF. The chain combines TRBV4-1 with TRBJ1-5; 9 nucleotides align to TRBD1. V shed 3 bases, J shed 1 base, and the junction held 4 bases outside the gene matches. This CDR3 is 16 amino acids long. Germline V gene sequence: CDR1 MGHRA, CDR2 YSYEKL.

Regarding this clonotype: Since a much larger clone is just one base distant, this may be a read error. The V and J genes are TRBV7-2 and TRBJ2-3; 9 bases are a match to TRBD2. Germline assignment: CDR1 SGHTA and CDR2 FQGNSA. The CDR3 covers 15 residues. CDR3 coding DNA: TGTGCCTGCAGCTTAGGACTAGCGAGCACAGATACGCAGTATTTT. Protein product: CACSLGLASTDTQYF.

The V call is TRBV12-3 or TRBV12-4, the J call TRBJ1-2; D perhaps matches TRBD1 (5 bases). The CDR3 is 14 amino acids. V was cut by 5 bases and J by 4 bases, with 14 bases left in between. CDR3 sequence: CASSNYSGGYGYTF. For the CDR3, the DNA is TGTGCCAGCAGTAATTATAGTGGGGGCTATGGCTACACCTTC.

This clonotype showed up just a few times. The chain carries TRBV6-6 and TRBJ2-7; perhaps TRBD2 as D (6 bases). CDR1 and CDR2 from the germline V gene are MNHNY and SVGAGI (reference sequence). V was cut by 6 bases and J by 1 base, with 16 bases left in between. The CDR3 consists of 15 residues. In DNA, the CDR3 is TGTGCCAGCAGGGGGGGTGGCGGCCTATCCTACGAGCAGTACTTC. This gives the protein CASRGGGGLSYEQYF.

Turning to this clonotype: A much larger clone sits a single nucleotide away, making a read error possible. The V call is TRBV10-3, the J call TRBJ2-5; TRBD1 matches 9 bases. The CDR3 runs 13 residues. Germline V gene sequence: CDR1 ENHRY, CDR2 SYGVKD. CDR3 sequence (DNA): TGTGCCATCAGCCGGACAGGGGACGAGACCCAGAACTTC. It codes for CAISRTGDETQNF.

In this sample, this clonotype turned up a few times. V is TRBV4-2 and J is TRBJ2-4, with D possibly being TRBD1 or TRBD2 (6 bases each). The V gene's germline CDR1 is LGHNA and CDR2 YNFKEQ. The CDR3 length is 16 residues. V lost 1 base, J lost 8 bases, and 18 bases lay in between. The CDR3 spells CASSQVVNREVDIQYF. The CDR3 DNA sequence: TGTGCCAGCAGCCAAGTTGTGAACAGGGAGGTTGACATTCAGTACTTC.

This clonotype was detected a few times. The gene calls are TRBV11-2 and TRBJ1-6, with D possibly being TRBD1 (5 bases). CDR1 is SGHAT and CDR2 is FQNNGV in the germline V gene. CDR3 length equals 17 residues. V was trimmed by 5 bases and J by 8 bases, leaving 22 bases between them. The CDR3 nucleotides read TGTGCCAGCAGCCCCGGGGGGGGGGGACGTGCTTATTCACCCCTCCACTTT. Its protein product is CASSPGGGGRAYSPLHF. The full variable domain, in which reference TRBV11-2 and TRBJ1-6 provide the parts outside the CDR3, is EAGVAQSPRYKIIEKRQSVAFWCNPISGHATLYWYQQILGQGPKLLIQFQNNGVVDDSQLPKDRFSAERLKGVDSTLKIQPAKLEDSAVYLCASSPGGGGRAYSPLHFGNGTRLTVT.

This clonotype was detected a few times. Here the CDR3 reads CASSLGAESYNEQFF. CDR3 coding DNA: TGTGCCAGCAGCTTAGGAGCGGAGTCCTACAATGAGCAGTTCTTC. The J gene is TRBJ2-1, the V gene TRBV11-2, with D perhaps TRBD2 (5 bases). The CDR3 runs 15 residues. Germline V gives CDR1 SGHAT, CDR2 FQNNGV. Trimming stripped 1 base from V and 1 base from J, with 8 bases between.